Below, 25 T cell receptor beta chains from the same sample are listed, as sequenced in a study of T cell responses to AZD1222 COVID-19 vaccine. The protocol was immunoSEQ multiplex PCR, while the TCRdb copy is restricted to in-frame clones and leaves out a portion. The repertoire consists of over 90,000 clones, with roughly 89% occurring once and the leading ten covering less than 55%. Specimen: peripheral blood, collected on day 0 of AZD1222 vaccination. These receptors were collected from an adult in good health.

The chain links TRBV11-1 to TRBJ2-1; possibly TRBD2 for D (6 bases). This CDR3 has 15 residues. Trimming left V 3 bases short and J 3 bases short, with 12 bases between. CDR1 is SGHAT and CDR2 is FQDESV in the germline V gene (reference sequence). The CDR3 sequence: CASSFAGSFYNEQFF. CDR3 nucleotide sequence: TGTGCCAGCAGCTTTGCCGGGAGCTTCTACAATGAGCAGTTCTTC.

The chain has TRBV20-1 and TRBJ1-2; D is unclear. The CDR3 is 11 amino acids. The V and J ends lost 5 bases and 8 bases respectively, with 12 bases between them. Germline V gene data show CDR1 as DFQATT and CDR2 as SNEGSKA (reference sequence). The CDR3 bases are TGCAGTGCTGGGAGTCCCGGGGGCTACACCTTC. Encoded protein: CSAGSPGGYTF.

This chain connects TRBV6-5 to TRBJ1-5; 10 nucleotides line up with TRBD1. The CDR3 runs 15 residues. CDR1 is MNHEY, CDR2 SVGAGI, per germline. V was clipped by 6 bases and J by 7 bases; unmatched bases: 9. CDR3 DNA sequence: TGTGCCAGCAGCCGGGACAGGGGCCGCGAGCAGCCCCAGCATTTT. Its translation: CASSRDRGREQPQHF.

CDR3 in DNA: TGTGCCAGCTCACGGGGACAGAAAAATCAGCCCCAGCATTTT. Protein sequence: CASSRGQKNQPQHF. The chain couples TRBV18 to TRBJ1-5, with 7 bases aligning to TRBD1. The CDR3 is 14 amino acids. Trimming removed 4 bases from V and 4 bases from J; junction bases left unmatched: 4. Germline V gene sequence: CDR1 KGHSH, CDR2 LQKENI.

The rearrangement links TRBV28 to TRBJ2-7; D gene unclear. The CDR3 contains 12 residues. Between the trimmed V and J ends, which lost 3 bases and 6 bases, there was a span of 9 bases. CDR1 is MDHEN, CDR2 SYDVKM, per germline. The CDR3 region has the DNA TGTGCCAGCAGTTTTGGTGTGGGCGAGCAGTACTTC. It specifies CASSFGVGEQYF. The whole variable domain, remainder taken from reference TRBV28 and TRBJ2-7, is DVKVTQSSRYLVKRTGEKVFLECVQDMDHENMFWYRQDPGLGLRLIYFSYDVKMKEKGDIPEGYSVSREKKERFSLILESASTNQTSMYLCASSFGVGEQYFGPGTRLTVT.

The V gene is TRBV6-1, the J gene TRBJ1-5, with 8 bases lining up with TRBD1. After removal of 0 bases from V and 5 bases from J, the junction contained 6 bases not matched to a gene. The CDR3 loop spans 16 amino acids. The germline V gene encodes CDR1 MNHNS and CDR2 SASEGT. This CDR3 is CASSEAIDRGYQPQHF. Written as DNA, the CDR3 is TGTGCCAGCAGTGAAGCGATTGACAGGGGATATCAGCCCCAGCATTTT.

The chain is built from TRBV5-1 and TRBJ2-3; the match to TRBD2 covers 14 bases. CDR1 SGHRS and CDR2 YFSETQ come from the germline V gene. The CDR3 is made up of 19 amino acids. The J segment lost 0 bases and the V segment lost 5 bases, leaving 11 bases of the junction unmatched. The CDR3 region is CASRQTGTSGSPSTDTQYF. Written as DNA, the CDR3 is TGCGCCAGCAGACAAACCGGGACTAGCGGGAGCCCTAGCACAGATACGCAGTATTTT.

The chain couples TRBV11-2 to TRBJ2-3; 8 bases map to TRBD1. The germline gives CDR1 SGHAT, CDR2 FQNNGV. The CDR3 consists of 12 residues. Trimming took 0 bases from V and 11 from J; bases not matched to a gene: 1. The CDR3 region has the DNA TGTGCCAGCAGCTTAGAAGGGACAGGGCAGTATTTT. This translates into CASSLEGTGQYF.

This clone appeared a single time. The CDR3 region has the DNA TGTGCCAGCAGCCATTTACAGGGCGAACAAGAGACCCAGTACTTC. It is translated as CASSHLQGEQETQYF. The V gene is TRBV7-7, the J gene TRBJ2-5, with D possibly being TRBD1 (6 bases). Trimming cost V 5 bases and J 2 bases, with 15 bases left between them. Per the germline V gene, CDR1 is SSHAT and CDR2 is FNYEAQ (reference sequence). The CDR3 has 15 residues.

This clone was recorded many times. Additional DNA sequences in this sample encode the identical CDR3. The V call is TRBV7-9, the J call TRBJ1-5, with D possibly matching TRBD1 (5 bases). Germline V gene data show CDR1 as SEHNR and CDR2 as FQNEAQ (reference sequence). This CDR3 has 15 residues. V lost 5 bases, J lost 0 bases, and 11 bases lay in between. This CDR3 is CASSLGGYSNQPQHF. In DNA form, the CDR3 reads TGTGCCAGCAGCCTGGGGGGATATAGCAATCAGCCCCAGCATTTT.

The V and J genes are TRBV5-8 and TRBJ2-1; D is ambiguous. CDR1 is SGHTS and CDR2 is YDEGEE in the germline V gene. The CDR3 runs to 10 residues. V shed 1 base and J shed 16 bases, with 9 bases lying between them. CDR3 region: CASSLMVGFF. DNA of the CDR3: TGTGCCAGCAGCTTGATGGTCGGCTTCTTC.

The chain combines TRBV12-3 or TRBV12-4 with TRBJ1-2; 10 bases are a match to TRBD1. The CDR3 is made up of 13 amino acids. J was trimmed by 7 bases and V by 5 bases; bases with no gene match: 4. The DNA for the CDR3 is TGTGCCAGCAGTATCGGGACAGGGGTTGGCTACACCTTC. Translation gives CASSIGTGVGYTF.

The rearrangement links TRBV7-8 to TRBJ1-5, with D maybe TRBD1 (6 bases). The length of the CDR3 is 14 residues. Trimming stripped 5 bases from V and 1 base from J, with 9 bases between. Germline loops: CDR1 SGHVS, CDR2 FQNEAQ. The CDR3 DNA reads as TGTGCCAGCAGCCCAACAGGGAGCAATCAGCCCCAGCATTTT. Amino acid sequence: CASSPTGSNQPQHF.

This chain links TRBV4-3 with TRBJ2-1; 16 positions agree with TRBD2. The junction had 3 bases not matched to a gene; V was cut back by 4 bases and J by 0 bases. The CDR3 covers 18 residues. The V gene's germline CDR1 is LGHNA and CDR2 YSLEER. The CDR3 region is CASSRGLAGGSSYNEQFF. The CDR3 bases are TGCGCCAGCAGCCGGGGACTAGCGGGAGGGAGCTCCTACAATGAGCAGTTCTTC.

This chain uses TRBV29-1 with TRBJ1-1; D gene unclear. Germline CDR1 reads SQVTM; CDR2 reads ANQGSEA. The CDR3 runs 11 residues. V was cut by 7 bases and J by 2 bases, with 8 bases left in between. The CDR3 nucleotides read TGCAGCGGGAAGAGCAACACTGAAGCTTTCTTT. Its protein is CSGKSNTEAFF.

This chain joins TRBV28 and TRBJ1-4; D is unresolved. Trimming cost V 9 bases and J 7 bases, with 15 bases left between them. This CDR3 has 13 residues. Germline V gene data show CDR1 as MDHEN and CDR2 as SYDVKM. The CDR3 DNA is TGTGCCAGTAAAGGATTTAAGAGTGAAAAACTGTTTTTT. It yields the protein CASKGFKSEKLFF.

The V call is TRBV5-6, the J call TRBJ1-6, with a possible D match to TRBD1 (6 bases). V lost 4 bases and J 7 bases, leaving 12 bases between the germline ends. Looked up from germline, CDR1 is SGHDT and CDR2 is YYEEEE. The CDR3 has 14 residues. The CDR3 region is CASSRDMGNSPLHF. In nucleotides, the CDR3 is TGTGCCAGCAGCAGGGACATGGGCAATTCACCCCTCCACTTT.

J is TRBJ2-3 and V is TRBV5-8; no clear D gene. V was trimmed by 0 bases and J by 9 bases, leaving 5 bases between them. Germline V gene lookup returns CDR1 SGHTS and CDR2 YDEGEE. The CDR3 extends over 11 amino acids. CDR3 sequence reads: CASSLVLTQYF. The CDR3 DNA follows: TGTGCCAGCAGCTTGGTCCTAACGCAGTATTTT.

This clone has just a few counts. The chain recombines TRBV4-3 with TRBJ1-2; D gene ambiguous. The CDR3 contains 14 residues. Trimming shortened V by 1 base and J by 4 bases, and 10 bases separated the two germline ends. Germline V gives CDR1 LGHNA, CDR2 YSLEER. CDR3 protein: CASSQGTDRYGYTF. In nucleotides, the CDR3 is TGCGCCAGCAGCCAAGGTACGGACCGCTATGGCTACACCTTC.

V is TRBV7-2 and J is TRBJ1-3; D possibly corresponds to TRBD1 (6 bases). The germline gives CDR1 SGHTA, CDR2 FQGNSA. V lost 3 bases and J 2 bases, leaving 14 bases between the germline ends. The length of the CDR3 is 16 residues. The chain's CDR3 is CASSLGLQGPGNTIYF. The CDR3 bases are TGTGCCAGCAGCTTGGGGCTACAGGGCCCTGGAAACACCATATATTTT.

V gene TRBV2 combines with J gene TRBJ2-1, with 8 bases lining up with TRBD2. Trimming cost V 7 bases and J 7 bases; bases outside gene matches: 3. The length of the CDR3 is 12 residues. The germline gives CDR1 SNHLY, CDR2 FYNNEI. The CDR3 DNA reads as TGTGCCAGCAACAGCGGGAGTAATGAGCAGTTCTTC. This codes for CASNSGSNEQFF.

This clone showed up just once. J is TRBJ1-2 and V is TRBV6-5, with D possibly being TRBD1 (6 bases). The CDR3 is made up of 14 amino acids. Trimming left V 0 bases short and J 8 bases short, with 13 bases between. In germline, CDR1 is MNHEY, CDR2 SVGAGI. The CDR3 spells CASSYSGQGHGYTF. CDR3 coding DNA: TGTGCCAGCAGTTACTCAGGGCAGGGGCACGGCTACACCTTC.

The chain employs TRBV30 and TRBJ2-4; 8 bases map to TRBD1. J lost 0 bases, V lost 5 bases, and 6 bases had no gene match. CDR1 is GTSNPN, CDR2 SVGIG, per germline (reference sequence). The CDR3 contains 15 residues. In DNA form, the CDR3 reads TGTGCCTGGGGGAAGACAGGGGTAGCCAAAAACATTCAGTACTTC. It specifies CAWGKTGVAKNIQYF.

This chain links TRBV2 with TRBJ2-5; tentatively, D is TRBD2 (5 bases). The germline gives CDR1 SNHLY, CDR2 FYNNEI. The CDR3 spans 13 residues. Trimming cost V 6 bases and J 3 bases, with 11 bases left between them. CDR3 sequence: CASSHGVEETQYF. In DNA, the CDR3 is TGTGCCAGCAGCCACGGGGTGGAAGAGACCCAGTACTTC.

The V gene is TRBV9, the J gene TRBJ2-7; perhaps D is TRBD1 or TRBD2 (6 bases each). Germline loops: CDR1 SGDLS, CDR2 YYNGEE. CDR3 size: 16 residues. Trimming took off 1 base at V and 3 bases at J, with 17 bases between the two ends. CDR3 in amino acids: CASSVSGQGSYYEQYF. The CDR3 coding sequence is TGTGCCAGCAGCGTAAGCGGGCAGGGGAGCTACTACGAGCAGTACTTC.